One T cell receptor (beta chain) is described in this entry. The antigen remains unidentified. Regarding treatment: around 19 received Ad26.COV2.S at low or high dose, single or two shots; 5 received placebo; per-sample allocation not given. Day 63 after the first vaccine or placebo injection was the time point for sampling. The individual, an adult aged 18-55 years, was a donor in Boston. This entry belongs to a study of Ad26.COV2.S vaccination and SARS-CoV-2 variants. Study overall: Of the COV1001 trial arms, the Ad26.COV2.S arm included the donor.

Libraries were prepared by immunoSEQ multiplex PCR; TCRdb keeps only in-frame clonotypes and omits some of them. The sample includes more than 400,000 clones, around 93% seen only once; the top ten take around 1.8%. Findings and limits, study-wide: Similar non-spike TCR breadth was seen in vaccine and placebo recipients.

The source of this sequence is a person between 18 and 59 years old who received the Ad26.COV2.S COVID-19 vaccine or a placebo. The starting material was peripheral blood, obtained in a trial of Ad26.COV2.S vaccine versus placebo.

DNA for the CDR3: TGTGCCAGCAGTTTAGACCAGGTTAAGACTGAAGCTTTCTTT. This translates into CASSLDQVKTEAFF. The chain uses TRBV28 and TRBJ1-1; D is ambiguous. The V end lost 2 bases, the J end lost 5 bases, and 12 bases lay between the germline ends. This CDR3 region has 14 residues. CDR1 and CDR2 from the germline V gene are MDHEN and SYDVKM.